Listed here is a single TCR beta chain. The data were taken from a study of blood T cell repertoires in COVID-19. Turning to the study itself: COVID-19 samples collected from the United States, Italy and Spain covered acute and convalescent phases. PBMCs, B-cell-depleted T cells, or T cells were the source of the cDNA or gDNA that made up the material.

Trimming at V came to 2 bases and at J to 3 bases, leaving 7 bases not matched to a gene. The length of the CDR3 is 16 residues. Germline V gene data show CDR1 as SGHVS and CDR2 as FQNEAQ. Per the original data handling: Amplification with reference gene primers provided the estimates of nucleated cell counts. This table comes from immunoSEQ multiplex PCR, and its TCRdb copy is limited to in-frame clones, with some not included. D and trimming come from the DNA, and the V and J calls and clone size come from that table. This table has roughly 300,000 clones, 70% to 90% appearing once. Seattle participants joined during active infection and were tracked over time.

V is TRBV7-8 and J is TRBJ2-5; 9 bases align to TRBD2. This TCR was sampled from a woman aged 30 to 39 with COVID-19, enrolled during active disease. The sample comprised peripheral blood. CDR3 in DNA: TGTGCCAGCAGCTTAATAGCGGGAGCCTTAAAAGAGACCCAGTACTTC. It specifies CASSLIAGALKETQYF.